The 20 T cell receptor beta chains below all came from one sample that was sequenced in a study of T cell repertoires in aging, cancer and after chemotherapy. TRB rearrangements spanning V, D and J were amplified using mixed TRB-A/B primers. MiXCR, run by TCRdb on the multiplex PCR reads, gives a single entry per CDR3 protein. The sample shows about 9,200 distinct CDR3 sequences, roughly 40% of them seen only once. The template was genomic DNA from peripheral blood, not RNA. The specimen sequenced was blood. These receptors were taken from a human donor in good health.

This clonotype ranks as medium-sized. V and J are TRBV19 and TRBJ2-6; TRBD1 might be the D (5 bases). Germline CDR1 and CDR2: LNHDA and SQIVND (reference sequence). V was trimmed by 3 bases and J by 0 bases, leaving 12 bases between them. CDR3 length equals 17 residues. The CDR3 sequence is CASSIMQGTSGANVLTF. Written as DNA, the CDR3 is TGTGCCAGTAGTATCATGCAGGGAACCTCTGGGGCCAACGTCCTGACTTTC.

This clonotype ranks as medium-sized (0.01 to 0.1%). The chain combines TRBV6-5 with TRBJ2-2; maybe TRBD1 (6 bases). There are 14 residues in the CDR3. Germline assignment: CDR1 MNHEY and CDR2 SVGAGI. The CDR3 is CAHATGLPAGELFF. CDR3 DNA: TGTGCGCATGCGACAGGCCTTCCAGCCGGGGAGCTGTTTTTT.

This rearrangement joins TRBV15 to TRBJ2-5; D remains unclear. Trimming left V 0 bases short and J 2 bases short, with 10 bases between. The CDR3 covers 15 residues. Germline CDR1 is LNHNV and CDR2 is YYDKDF (reference sequence). The CDR3 DNA follows: TGTGCCACCAGCAGAGATAAAAGGGCGCAAGAGACCCAGTACTTC. Amino acid sequence: CATSRDKRAQETQYF.

CDR3: CASRRRAGGNNEQFF. The DNA of the CDR3 is TGTGCCAGCAGACGAAGAGCGGGAGGGAACAATGAGCAGTTCTTC. The rearrangement links TRBV6-2 or TRBV6-3 to TRBJ2-1, with TRBD2 matching over 10 bases. V was pared by 6 bases and J by 5 bases, with 7 bases of the junction left unmatched. The CDR3 is 15 amino acids. Germline CDR1 is MNHEY and CDR2 is SVGEGT.

The chain couples TRBV5-1 to TRBJ2-1; TRBD2 matches 10 bases. The J segment lost 6 bases and the V segment lost 5 bases, leaving 11 bases of the junction unmatched. The CDR3 totals 16 residues. Germline assignment: CDR1 SGHRS and CDR2 YFSETQ. CDR3 protein: CASRHLAGAQANEQFF. CDR3 coding DNA: TGCGCCAGCAGACACCTAGCGGGAGCTCAAGCCAATGAGCAGTTCTTC.

V gene TRBV5-3 combines with J gene TRBJ2-7, with 12 nucleotides matching TRBD1. TRBV5-3 is known as an ORF, though its function is uncertain. V was clipped by 8 bases and J by 5 bases; unmatched bases: 14. The CDR3 length is 16 residues. The CDR3 protein is CASSPRGQGAFDEQYF. The CDR3 DNA follows: TGTGCCAGCAGCCCCCGGGGACAGGGGGCTTTCGACGAGCAGTACTTC.

By sample share, this clonotype is medium-sized. V and J are TRBV19 and TRBJ2-2; tentatively, D is TRBD1 (5 bases). The CDR3 covers 14 residues. Between the trimmed V and J ends, which lost 5 bases and 5 bases, there was a span of 12 bases. Per germline, CDR1 LNHDA and CDR2 SQIVND (reference sequence). The CDR3 spells CASSAQGGTGELFF. The CDR3 DNA follows: TGTGCCAGTAGTGCTCAGGGTGGGACCGGGGAGCTGTTTTTT.

The sample holds a few counts of this clonotype. The rearrangement uses TRBV29-1 and TRBJ1-5; D might be TRBD1 (5 bases). Germline V CDR1 and CDR2: SQVTM, ANQGSEA. Trimming cost V 0 bases and J 6 bases, with 24 bases left between them. The CDR3 covers 18 residues. The CDR3 coding sequence is TGCAGCGTTGAAGATCTTATACGAGCGGGGGGAGAGGGTCAGCCCCAGCATTTT. Amino acid sequence: CSVEDLIRAGGEGQPQHF.

This clonotype appeared a few times. The rearrangement uses TRBV29-1 and TRBJ1-2; possible D gene TRBD1, 6 bases. V dropped 7 bases and J dropped 6 bases, with 15 bases sitting between them. The CDR3 is made up of 12 amino acids. Germline V gene sequence: CDR1 SQVTM, CDR2 ANQGSEA. CDR3: CSALQGIDGYTF. Here the CDR3 DNA reads TGCAGCGCCTTACAGGGAATAGATGGCTACACCTTC.

This chain joins TRBV5-1 and TRBJ2-1; possible D gene TRBD2, 6 bases. The ends were cut back, 3 bases at V and 6 bases at J, with 16 bases in the middle. The CDR3 covers 15 residues. The germline V gene encodes CDR1 SGHRS and CDR2 YFSETQ. The CDR3 sequence is CASSWRAGNFNEQFF. CDR3 DNA sequence: TGCGCCAGCAGCTGGCGAGCGGGCAATTTCAATGAGCAGTTCTTC.

The chain uses TRBV27 and TRBJ2-5, with D tentatively TRBD1 (6 bases). CDR1 is MNHEY and CDR2 is SMNVEV in the germline V gene (reference sequence). Trimming took off 0 bases at V and 5 bases at J, with 10 bases between the two ends. The CDR3 length is 14 residues. CDR3 in DNA: TGTGCCAGCAGTTTATCTTCAGGGGTGGAGACCCAGTACTTC. Protein sequence: CASSLSSGVETQYF.

By sample fraction, this clonotype is medium-sized. This rearrangement joins TRBV19 to TRBJ2-2; D gene uncertain. This CDR3 is 14 amino acids long. The V gene lost 2 bases and the J gene lost 4 bases, with 8 bases spanning the gap. In germline, CDR1 is LNHDA, CDR2 SQIVND (reference sequence). The CDR3 loop is CASSIRLSTGELFF. In nucleotides, the CDR3 is TGTGCCAGTAGTATACGACTCTCCACCGGGGAGCTGTTTTTT.

This chain joins TRBV13 and TRBJ2-5, with unresolved D. CDR3 length: 15 residues. V lost 1 base, J lost 3 bases, and 12 bases lay in between. Germline CDR1 and CDR2: PRHDT and FYEKMQ (reference sequence). This chain's CDR3 is CASSLAPAGEETQYF. The CDR3 DNA sequence: TGTGCCAGCAGCTTAGCACCAGCAGGAGAAGAGACCCAGTACTTC. The full variable domain, rest sourced from reference TRBV13 and TRBJ2-5, is AAGVIQSPRHLIKEKRETATLKCYPIPRHDTVYWYQQGPGQDPQFLISFYEKMQSDKGSIPDRFSAQQFSDYHSELNMSSLELGDSALYFCASSLAPAGEETQYFGPGTRLLVL.

The CDR3 is CASSSNRALYGYTF. The DNA of the CDR3 is TGTGCCAGCAGCTCCAACAGGGCCCTCTATGGCTACACCTTC. The chain employs TRBV27 and TRBJ1-2, with D possibly matching TRBD1 (6 bases). This CDR3 region has 14 residues. V lost 6 bases and J lost 4, with 15 bases in between. Germline V gene lookup returns CDR1 MNHEY and CDR2 SMNVEV (reference sequence).

This rearrangement joins TRBV12-3 or TRBV12-4 to TRBJ2-1; 9 bases match TRBD1. The last part of the DNA fits TRBJ2-7 better; the J call may be wrong. CDR3 length: 13 residues. The CDR3 DNA sequence: TGTGCCAGCACCGGACAGGGGACCTACGAGCAGTACTTC. It codes for CASTGQGTYEQYF.

This chain joins TRBV6-1 and TRBJ1-5, with 9 bases matching TRBD1. Germline values: CDR1 MNHNS, CDR2 SASEGT. The V and J ends lost 7 bases and 0 bases, in that order; junction bases with no gene match: 7. This CDR3 spans 16 amino acids. The CDR3 DNA sequence: TGTGCCAGCAAGGGCGGGACAGGGAATAGCAATCAGCCCCAGCATTTT. Translating it yields CASKGGTGNSNQPQHF.

This clonotype is judged medium-sized. The J gene is TRBJ1-2, the V gene TRBV6-5, with D perhaps matching TRBD1 (5 bases). V was trimmed by 5 bases and J by 6 bases, leaving 10 bases between them. Germline V CDR1 and CDR2: MNHEY, SVGAGI. The length of the CDR3 is 12 residues. The CDR3 is CASSDRGNGYTF. Written as DNA, the CDR3 is TGTGCCAGCAGTGACCGGGGGAATGGCTACACCTTC.

V and J are TRBV30 and TRBJ2-1, with D perhaps matching TRBD1 (6 bases). The CDR3 runs 12 residues. Germline V gene lookup returns CDR1 GTSNPN and CDR2 SVGIG (reference sequence). Trimming removed 2 bases at V and 10 bases at J, with 12 bases between. The CDR3 DNA is TGTGCCTGGAGTACCGGGACACCGGAGCAGTTCTTC. This codes for CAWSTGTPEQFF.

This clonotype was recorded a few times. The genes are TRBV6-5 and TRBJ2-5, with D tentatively TRBD1 or TRBD2 (5 bases each). CDR3 length equals 11 residues. V lost 5 bases and J lost 9, with 10 bases in between. The germline V gene encodes CDR1 MNHEY and CDR2 SVGAGI. CDR3 sequence (DNA): TGTGCCAGCAGTACCCGAGGGGCCCAGTACTTC. It yields the protein CASSTRGAQYF.

The chain links TRBV6-5 to TRBJ1-4; 7 bases map to TRBD1. The CDR3 totals 15 residues. V was clipped by 0 bases and J by 8 bases; unmatched bases: 6. Germline CDR1 reads MNHEY; CDR2 reads SVGAGI. CDR3 residues: CASSYSRQGREKLFF. In nucleotides, the CDR3 is TGTGCCAGCAGTTACTCCAGACAGGGTCGGGAAAAACTGTTTTTT.